This TCR beta chain was identified in a study of technical replicates of blood from a few donors. Only in-frame clones appear in the TCRdb table, and some are missing; sequencing was by immunoSEQ multiplex PCR. The sample includes 74,000 or so clones, just under 95% of them seen just once. This clonotype was sampled from a human donor in good health. The source material was T cells isolated from PBMCs.

The CDR3 loop is CASRKAGGDNEQFF. CDR3 DNA: TGTGCCAGCAGGAAAGCGGGAGGAGACAATGAGCAGTTCTTC. V and J are TRBV7-9 and TRBJ2-1, with 9 bases fitting TRBD2. J was trimmed by 5 bases and V by 6 bases; bases with no gene match: 5. CDR3 length: 14 amino acids. Germline V gene data show CDR1 as SEHNR and CDR2 as FQNEAQ (reference sequence).